This T cell receptor (beta chain) is from a study of PD-1 blockade in mismatch repair-deficient tumors. Germline CDR1 reads KGHSH; CDR2 reads LQKENI. The CDR3 has 15 amino acids. Trimming pared 2 bases from V and 5 bases from J, leaving 13 bases between. The method was immunoSEQ multiplex PCR; TCRdb's version includes in-frame clones alone and lacks a portion of them. The sample shows 76,000 or so clones, 80% to 90% of them seen only once. The gene calls are TRBV18 and TRBJ1-5, with D perhaps TRBD1 (5 bases). The receptor comes from an adult with mismatch repair-deficient cancer. This specimen was peripheral blood, taken 44 weeks after starting pembrolizumab. CDR3 protein: CASSPDGGRDQPQHF. Written as DNA, the CDR3 is TGTGCCAGCTCACCAGATGGGGGGAGGGATCAGCCCCAGCATTTT. The variable domain in full, completed from reference TRBV18 and TRBJ1-5, reads NAGVMQNPRHLVRRRGQEARLRCSPMKGHSHVYWYRQLPEEGLKFMVYLQKENIIDESGMPKERFSAEFPKEGPSILRIQQVVRGDSAAYFCASSPDGGRDQPQHFGDGTRLSIL.